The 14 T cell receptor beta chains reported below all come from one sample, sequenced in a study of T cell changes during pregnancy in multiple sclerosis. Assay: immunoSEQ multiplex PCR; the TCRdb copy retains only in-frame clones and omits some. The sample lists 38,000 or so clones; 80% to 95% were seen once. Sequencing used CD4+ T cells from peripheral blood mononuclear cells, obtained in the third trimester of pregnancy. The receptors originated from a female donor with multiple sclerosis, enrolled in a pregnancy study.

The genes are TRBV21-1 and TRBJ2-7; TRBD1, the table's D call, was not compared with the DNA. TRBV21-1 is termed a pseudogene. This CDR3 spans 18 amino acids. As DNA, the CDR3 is TGTGCCAGCAGCAAATGGCTCTTTGAATCAGGGAACGGCTACGAGCAGTACTTC. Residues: CASSKWLFESGNGYEQYF.

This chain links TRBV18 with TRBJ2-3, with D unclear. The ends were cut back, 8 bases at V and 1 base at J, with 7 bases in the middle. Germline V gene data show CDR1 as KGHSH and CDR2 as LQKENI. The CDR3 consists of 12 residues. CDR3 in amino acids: CASETGTDTQYF. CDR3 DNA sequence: TGTGCCAGCGAAACGGGCACAGATACGCAGTATTTT.

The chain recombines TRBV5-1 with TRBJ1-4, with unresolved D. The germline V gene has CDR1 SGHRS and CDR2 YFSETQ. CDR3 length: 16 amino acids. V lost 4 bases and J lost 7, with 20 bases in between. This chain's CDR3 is CASSIWSVQSGEKLFF. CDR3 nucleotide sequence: TGCGCCAGCAGCATATGGTCGGTCCAGAGCGGTGAAAAACTGTTTTTT.

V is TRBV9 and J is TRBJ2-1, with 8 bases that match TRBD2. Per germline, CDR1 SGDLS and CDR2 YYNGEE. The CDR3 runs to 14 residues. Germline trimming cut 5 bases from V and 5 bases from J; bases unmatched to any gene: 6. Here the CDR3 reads CASSLAGSHNEQFF. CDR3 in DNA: TGTGCCAGCAGTTTAGCGGGATCGCACAATGAGCAGTTCTTC.

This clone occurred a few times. CDR3 in amino acids: CASSSGQGYSSSYEQYF. CDR3 coding DNA: TGTGCCAGCAGCTCGGGACAGGGCTACTCGAGCTCCTACGAGCAGTACTTC. The chain is built from TRBV5-6 and TRBJ2-7, with 9 nucleotides matching TRBD1. Germline V lookup: CDR1 SGHDT, CDR2 YYEEEE. Trimming cost V 3 bases and J 0 bases; bases outside gene matches: 10. The CDR3 loop spans 17 amino acids.

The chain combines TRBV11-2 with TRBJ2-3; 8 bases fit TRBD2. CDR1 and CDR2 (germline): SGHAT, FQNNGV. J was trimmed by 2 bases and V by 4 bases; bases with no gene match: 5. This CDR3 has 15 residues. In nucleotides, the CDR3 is TGTGCCAGCAGCTCCACTAGCGGTTACACAGATACGCAGTATTTT. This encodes CASSSTSGYTDTQYF.

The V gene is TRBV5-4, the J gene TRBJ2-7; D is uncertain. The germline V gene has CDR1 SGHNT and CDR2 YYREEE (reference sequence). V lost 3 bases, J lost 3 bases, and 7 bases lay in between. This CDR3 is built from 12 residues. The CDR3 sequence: CASSSEDYEQYF. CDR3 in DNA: TGTGCCAGCAGCTCAGAGGACTACGAGCAGTACTTC.

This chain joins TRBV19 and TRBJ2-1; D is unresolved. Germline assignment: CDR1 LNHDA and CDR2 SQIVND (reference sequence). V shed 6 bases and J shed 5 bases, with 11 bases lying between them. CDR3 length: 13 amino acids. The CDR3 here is CASSPLGDNEQFF. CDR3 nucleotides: TGTGCCAGTAGCCCGCTAGGTGACAATGAGCAGTTCTTC.

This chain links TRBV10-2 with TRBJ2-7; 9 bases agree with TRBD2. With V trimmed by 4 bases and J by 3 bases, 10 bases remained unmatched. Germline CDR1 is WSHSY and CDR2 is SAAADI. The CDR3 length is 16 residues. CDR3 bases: TGCGCCAGCAGTGGGGGGACCGGGACTAGCTACTACGAGCAGTACTTC. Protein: CASSGGTGTSYYEQYF.

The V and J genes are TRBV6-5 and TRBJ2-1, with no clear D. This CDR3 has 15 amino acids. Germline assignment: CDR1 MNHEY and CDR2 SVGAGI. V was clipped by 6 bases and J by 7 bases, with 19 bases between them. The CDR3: CASRPTPNLWNEQFF. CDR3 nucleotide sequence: TGTGCCAGCAGACCTACTCCAAACCTTTGGAATGAGCAGTTCTTC.

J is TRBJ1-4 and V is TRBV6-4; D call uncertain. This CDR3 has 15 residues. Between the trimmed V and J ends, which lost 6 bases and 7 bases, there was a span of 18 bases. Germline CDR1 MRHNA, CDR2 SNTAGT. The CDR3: CASSQTNSRAEKLFF. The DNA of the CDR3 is TGTGCCAGCAGCCAGACGAACAGCCGTGCTGAAAAACTGTTTTTT.

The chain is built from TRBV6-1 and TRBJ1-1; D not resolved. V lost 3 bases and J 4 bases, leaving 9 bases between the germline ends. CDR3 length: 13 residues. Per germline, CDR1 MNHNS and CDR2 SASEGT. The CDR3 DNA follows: TGTGCCAGCAGTGATACAGTGACCACTGAAGCTTTCTTT. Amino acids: CASSDTVTTEAFF.

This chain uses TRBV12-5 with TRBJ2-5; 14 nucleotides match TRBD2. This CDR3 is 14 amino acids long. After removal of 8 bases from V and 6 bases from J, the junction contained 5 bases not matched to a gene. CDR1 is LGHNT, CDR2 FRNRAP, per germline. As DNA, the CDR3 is TGTGCTAGTCGACTAGCGGGAGGGAGGAAGACCCAGTACTTC. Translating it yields CASRLAGGRKTQYF.

CDR3: CASSQGQGVLQETQYF. In DNA, the CDR3 is TGCGCCAGCAGCCAGGGACAGGGGGTACTCCAAGAGACCCAGTACTTC. V gene TRBV4-3 combines with J gene TRBJ2-5, with TRBD1 identical over 11 bases. CDR1 LGHNA and CDR2 YSLEER come from the germline V gene. Losses at the gene ends were 3 bases for V and 1 base for J; bases not matched to a gene: 4. The CDR3 is 16 amino acids.